A selection of T cell receptor beta chains follows, all from one sample in a study of shared T cell receptors in the human thymus. TCRdb keeps only in-frame clones here, not all; method: immunoSEQ multiplex PCR. The repertoire holds about 660,000 clones, with about 89% as singletons. The same data also went into a second study, on human thymus T cells.

The sequenced sample was thymocytes. Source of these receptors: a boy less than two years old with a congenital heart defect. The conserved cysteine and the conserved F or W are not part of the CDR3 here. Each record gives: J gene, V gene, D gene, CDR3 protein. D genes are given only for firm matches.

J: TRBJ2-7; V: TRBV19; D: -; CDR3: ASSSHHWDTEQY
J: TRBJ2-7; V: TRBV5-1; D: TRBD2; CDR3: ASSTLRRLAGGTYEQY
J: TRBJ2-5; V: TRBV4-1; D: -; CDR3: ASSQENTQQETQY
J: TRBJ2-1; V: TRBV4-1; D: -; CDR3: ASSQDEGAGRGEAGHEQF
J: TRBJ1-1; V: TRBV19; D: -; CDR3: ASMSTEAF
J: TRBJ1-2; V: TRBV25-1; D: TRBD1; CDR3: ASSERDSGFYGYT
J: TRBJ2-5; V: TRBV6-4; D: TRBD2; CDR3: ASSSTPLAGVETQY
J: TRBJ1-2; V: TRBV29-1; D: TRBD1; CDR3: SVLLTGQGQDYGYT
J: TRBJ2-5; V: TRBV10-2; D: -; CDR3: ASSESRAGGQETQY
J: TRBJ2-1; V: TRBV2; D: -; CDR3: ASSEASWEQF
J: TRBJ2-3; V: TRBV27; D: -; CDR3: ASSLSTRASRTDTQY
J: TRBJ1-6; V: TRBV19; D: -; CDR3: ATSSIRTASNSPLH
J: TRBJ1-3; V: TRBV27; D: TRBD1; CDR3: ASSPRDRGSGNTIY
J: TRBJ2-2; V: TRBV19; D: TRBD2; CDR3: ASSLGEGGRENTGELF
J: TRBJ2-3; V: TRBV15; D: -; CDR3: ATSRVPTDTQY
J: TRBJ1-5; V: TRBV27; D: -; CDR3: ASSLQGFGNQPQH
J: TRBJ2-7; V: TRBV19; D: TRBD2; CDR3: ASSIDAGRGGSDEQY
J: TRBJ1-2; V: TRBV6-5; D: -; CDR3: ASSYNKTGTYGYT
J: TRBJ2-7; V: TRBV27; D: -; CDR3: ASSLRGEQY
J: TRBJ1-2; V: TRBV19; D: TRBD1; CDR3: ASWRGQCGYGYT
J: TRBJ2-7; V: TRBV7-2; D: TRBD1; CDR3: ASSLEDRAPLYEQY
J: TRBJ1-5; V: TRBV4-1; D: TRBD1; CDR3: ASSQEEGAYSNQPQH
J: TRBJ2-5; V: TRBV14; D: -; CDR3: ASSQGGETQY
J: TRBJ2-3; V: TRBV6-5; D: TRBD2; CDR3: ASSSLCGGTTDTQY
J: TRBJ2-7; V: TRBV28; D: -; CDR3: ASSLWGTPSYEQY
J: TRBJ1-5; V: TRBV5-6; D: TRBD1; CDR3: ASSFRGTGDRRPQH
J: TRBJ1-3; V: TRBV9; D: TRBD1; CDR3: ASSASDRTVDTIY
J: TRBJ1-2; V: TRBV28; D: -; CDR3: ASSLRGKLNYGYT
J: TRBJ2-3; V: TRBV11-3; D: TRBD2; CDR3: ASSLQASGTDTQY